The clone carrying this TCR beta chain was picked up a small number of times. The record originates from a study of neoadjuvant nivolumab and ipilimumab in lung cancer. Sequencing used immunoSEQ multiplex PCR; TCRdb keeps in-frame clones, though not all of them. The sample includes about 18,000 clones, around 76% of them seen just once. Germline CDR1 MNHEY, CDR2 SVGAGI. The CDR3 has 12 amino acids. Trimming left V 4 bases short and J 4 bases short, with 7 bases between. The input for sequencing was tumor tissue, taken after neoadjuvant nivolumab, alone or with ipilimumab, at or shortly before surgery. This TCR derives from an adult with non-small cell lung cancer. The chain links TRBV6-5 to TRBJ1-1; maybe TRBD1 (6 bases). Here the CDR3 DNA reads TGTGCCAGCAGTTCGGGGGCCACTGAAGCTTTCTTT. Amino acid sequence: CASSSGATEAFF.